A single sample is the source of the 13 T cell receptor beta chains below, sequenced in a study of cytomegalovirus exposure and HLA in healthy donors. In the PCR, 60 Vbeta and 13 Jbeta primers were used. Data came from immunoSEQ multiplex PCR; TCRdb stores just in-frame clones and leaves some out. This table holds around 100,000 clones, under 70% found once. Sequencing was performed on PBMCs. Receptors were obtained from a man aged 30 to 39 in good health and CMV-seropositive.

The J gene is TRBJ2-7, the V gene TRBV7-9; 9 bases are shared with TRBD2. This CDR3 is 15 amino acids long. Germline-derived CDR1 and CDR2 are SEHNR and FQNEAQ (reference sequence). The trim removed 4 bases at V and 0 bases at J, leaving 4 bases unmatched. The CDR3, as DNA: TGTGCCAGCAGCTCGTTAGCGGGGGTCTCCTACGAGCAGTACTTC. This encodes CASSSLAGVSYEQYF.

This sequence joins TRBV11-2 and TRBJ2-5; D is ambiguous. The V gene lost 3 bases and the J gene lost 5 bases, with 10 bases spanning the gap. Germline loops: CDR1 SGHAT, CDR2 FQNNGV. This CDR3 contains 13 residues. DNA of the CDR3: TGTGCCAGCAGCTTGGGCAGTAGGGAGACCCAGTACTTC. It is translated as CASSLGSRETQYF.

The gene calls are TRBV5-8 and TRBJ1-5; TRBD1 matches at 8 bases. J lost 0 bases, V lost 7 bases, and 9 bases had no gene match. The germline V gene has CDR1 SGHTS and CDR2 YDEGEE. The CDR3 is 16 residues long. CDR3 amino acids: CASSPRDRNSNQPQHF. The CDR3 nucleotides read TGTGCCAGCTCCCCGCGGGACAGGAATAGCAATCAGCCCCAGCATTTT. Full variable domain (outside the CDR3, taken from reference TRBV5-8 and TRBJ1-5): EAGVTQSPTHLIKTRGQQATLRCSPISGHTSVYWYQQALGLGLQFLLWYDEGEERNRGNFPPRFSGRQFPNYSSELNVNALELEDSALYLCASSPRDRNSNQPQHFGDGTRLSIL.

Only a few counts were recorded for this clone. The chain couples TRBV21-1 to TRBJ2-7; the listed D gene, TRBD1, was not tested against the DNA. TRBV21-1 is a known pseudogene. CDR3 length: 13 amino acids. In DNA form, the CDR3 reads TGTGCCAGCAACCCAGGGGGTACCTACGAGCAGTACGTC. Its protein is CASNPGGTYEQYV.

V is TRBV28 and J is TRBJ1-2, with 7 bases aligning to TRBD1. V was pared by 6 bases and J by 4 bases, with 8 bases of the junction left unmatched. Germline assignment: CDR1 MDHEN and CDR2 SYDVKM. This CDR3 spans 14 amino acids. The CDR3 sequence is CASRYPGQSYGYTF. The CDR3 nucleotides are TGTGCCAGCAGGTATCCGGGACAGAGCTATGGCTACACCTTC.

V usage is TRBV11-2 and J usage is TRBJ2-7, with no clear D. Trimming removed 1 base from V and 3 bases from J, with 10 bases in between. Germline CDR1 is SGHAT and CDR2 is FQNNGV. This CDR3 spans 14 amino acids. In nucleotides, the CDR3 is TGTGCCAGCAGCTTAGCTCCTAGGAGCTACGAGCAGTACTTC. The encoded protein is CASSLAPRSYEQYF.

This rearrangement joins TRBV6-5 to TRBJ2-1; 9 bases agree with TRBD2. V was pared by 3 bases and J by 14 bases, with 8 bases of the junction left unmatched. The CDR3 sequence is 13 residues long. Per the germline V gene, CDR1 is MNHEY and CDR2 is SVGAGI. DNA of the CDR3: TGTGCCAGCAGTTATGCTAGCGGGACCGACAAGTTCTTC. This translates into CASSYASGTDKFF.

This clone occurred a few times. The CDR3 DNA is TGTGCCAGCAAGCTTAGTCGCTACAGGGGAACCACCGGGGAGCTGTTTTTT. It is translated as CASKLSRYRGTTGELFF. The rearrangement joins TRBV7-8 to TRBJ2-2; 7 bases are shared with TRBD1. Germline lookup yields CDR1 SGHVS and CDR2 FQNEAQ. This CDR3 spans 17 amino acids. Unmatched junction bases numbered 15, after V lost 7 bases and J lost 4 bases. The variable domain in full, completed from reference TRBV7-8 and TRBJ2-2, reads GAGVSQSPRYKVAKRGQDVALRCDPISGHVSLFWYQQALGQGPEFLTYFQNEAQLDKSGLPSDRFFAERPEGSVSTLKIQRTQQEDSAVYLCASKLSRYRGTTGELFFGEGSRLTVL.

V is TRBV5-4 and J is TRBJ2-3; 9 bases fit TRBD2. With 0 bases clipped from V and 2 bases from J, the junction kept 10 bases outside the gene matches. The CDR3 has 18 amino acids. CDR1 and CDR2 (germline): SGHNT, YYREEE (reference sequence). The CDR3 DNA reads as TGTGCCAGCAGCTTGGAGACTAGCGGATATGGGAACACAGATACGCAGTATTTT. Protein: CASSLETSGYGNTDTQYF.

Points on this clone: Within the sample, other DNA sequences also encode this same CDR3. The DNA for the CDR3 is TGCGCCAGCAGCTTGACTGACAATGAGCAGTTCTTC. This gives the protein CASSLTDNEQFF. The chain combines TRBV5-1 with TRBJ2-1; D is unresolved. The CDR3 is made up of 12 amino acids. V was cut by 1 base and J by 5 bases, with 4 bases left in between. The germline gives CDR1 SGHRS, CDR2 YFSETQ.

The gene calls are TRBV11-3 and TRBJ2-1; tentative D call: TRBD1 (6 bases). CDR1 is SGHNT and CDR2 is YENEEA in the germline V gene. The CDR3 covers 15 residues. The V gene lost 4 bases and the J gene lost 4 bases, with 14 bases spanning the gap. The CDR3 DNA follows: TGTGCCAGCAGCTACCGGGACACCCCTTACAATGAGCAGTTCTTC. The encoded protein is CASSYRDTPYNEQFF.

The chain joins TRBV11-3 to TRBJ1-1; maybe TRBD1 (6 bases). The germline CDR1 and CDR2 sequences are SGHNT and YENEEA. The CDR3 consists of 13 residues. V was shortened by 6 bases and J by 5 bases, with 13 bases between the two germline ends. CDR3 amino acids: CASRWGQVTEAFF. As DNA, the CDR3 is TGTGCCAGCAGGTGGGGGCAGGTGACTGAAGCTTTCTTT.

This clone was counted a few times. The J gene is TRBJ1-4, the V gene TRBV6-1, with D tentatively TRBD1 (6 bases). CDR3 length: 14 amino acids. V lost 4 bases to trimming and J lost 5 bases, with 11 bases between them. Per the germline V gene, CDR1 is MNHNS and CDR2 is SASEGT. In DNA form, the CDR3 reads TGTGCCAGCAGTGGGCGGGGGCGAAATGAAAAACTGTTTTTT. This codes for CASSGRGRNEKLFF.